These 21 T cell receptor beta chains were all obtained from the same sample, sequenced in a study of cytomegalovirus exposure and HLA in healthy donors. PCR was performed using 60 Vbeta and 13 Jbeta primers. The table came from immunoSEQ multiplex PCR; TCRdb's copy has only in-frame clones and leaves some out. The profile covers roughly 180,000 clones, with around 80% appearing a single time and about 0.77% taken by the ten largest. The sequenced sample consisted of PBMCs. The receptors were sampled from a woman aged 18 to 35 in good health and CMV-seronegative.

The J gene is TRBJ2-6, the V gene TRBV7-9, with TRBD1 identical over 9 bases. With V trimmed by 11 bases and J by 2 bases, 10 bases remained unmatched. CDR1 SEHNR and CDR2 FQNEAQ come from the germline V gene (reference sequence). CDR3 length: 16 residues. DNA for the CDR3: TGTGCCGGCGCCGGGACAGGGAACCCTGGGGCCAACGTCCTGACTTTC. Translating gives CAGAGTGNPGANVLTF. Using reference TRBV7-9 and TRBJ2-6 for the parts outside the CDR3, the full variable domain is DTGVSQNPRHKITKRGQNVTFRCDPISEHNRLYWYRQTLGQGPEFLTYFQNEAQLEKSRLLSDRFSAERPKGSFSTLEIQRTEQGDSAMYLCAGAGTGNPGANVLTFGAGSRLTVL.

V is TRBV28 and J is TRBJ2-1; D might be TRBD2 (7 bases). Trimming shortened V by 7 bases and J by 9 bases, and 16 bases separated the two germline ends. The CDR3 length is 13 residues. From germline, CDR1 is MDHEN and CDR2 SYDVKM. CDR3 nucleotides: TGTGCCAGCATTCGATGGGGGGGCCCTGAGCAGTTCTTC. Protein sequence: CASIRWGGPEQFF.

The chain is built from TRBV7-8 and TRBJ2-5; 14 nucleotides align to TRBD2. Judging by the DNA end, TRBJ2-7 fits better; the J call may be wrong. Per the germline V gene, CDR1 is SGHVS and CDR2 is FQNEAQ. The CDR3 totals 16 residues. The CDR3 DNA reads as TGTGCCAGCAGCTCATGGACTAGCGGGGGGCCCCCCGAGCAGTACTTC. Amino acid sequence: CASSSWTSGGPPEQYF.

The rearrangement joins TRBV4-2 to TRBJ2-7; the match to TRBD2 covers 7 bases. Germline loops: CDR1 LGHNA, CDR2 YNFKEQ. CDR3 length: 16 amino acids. With 3 bases clipped from V and 2 bases from J, the junction kept 10 bases outside the gene matches. The CDR3 bases are TGTGCCAGCAGCCACCAAGGGGTGGGGAGGGCCTACGAGCAGTACTTC. Translating it yields CASSHQGVGRAYEQYF.

The V gene is TRBV19, the J gene TRBJ2-3; D not certain. The CDR3 spans 15 residues. The germline V gene encodes CDR1 LNHDA and CDR2 SQIVND (reference sequence). The germline V and J ends were trimmed by 3 bases and 5 bases, with 15 bases remaining between them. Here the CDR3 reads CASSIGGSKIDTQYF. The CDR3, as DNA: TGTGCCAGTAGTATCGGCGGCTCGAAGATAGATACGCAGTATTTT.

The rearrangement uses TRBV6-5 and TRBJ1-4, with unresolved D. Germline-derived CDR1 and CDR2 are MNHEY and SVGAGI. The CDR3 spans 14 residues. The ends were cut back, 0 bases at V and 7 bases at J, with 9 bases in the middle. The CDR3 region is CASSYSASREKLFF. CDR3 bases: TGTGCCAGCAGTTACTCGGCTAGTCGTGAAAAACTGTTTTTT.

The rearrangement links TRBV1 to TRBJ2-5; no check of the table's D call, TRBD2, against the DNA was made. TRBV1 is a pseudogene segment. CDR3 length equals 17 residues. The CDR3 protein is CTSIEGEVYAIDGTQYF. The CDR3 DNA reads TGCACCAGCATCGAAGGGGAGGTGTACGCCATTGATGGGACCCAGTACTTC.

CDR3 nucleotides: TGTGCCAGCAGGGGACACAGGGCACGACTTGGTTCACCCCTCCACTTT. Encoded protein: CASRGHRARLGSPLHF. V is TRBV28 and J is TRBJ1-6, with a possible D match to TRBD1 (6 bases). CDR3 length equals 16 residues. V was trimmed by 6 bases and J by 9 bases, leaving 21 bases between them. CDR1 is MDHEN, CDR2 SYDVKM, per germline.

The chain has TRBV7-8 and TRBJ2-5, with TRBD2 identical over 14 bases. Germline-derived CDR1 and CDR2 are SGHVS and FQNEAQ. The length of the CDR3 is 16 residues. J gave up 8 bases and V 5 bases, and 10 bases lay outside the gene matches. The CDR3 is CASSLGLAGVPGTQYF. The CDR3 DNA is TGTGCCAGCAGCCTGGGACTAGCGGGAGTCCCAGGAACCCAGTACTTC.

The chain employs TRBV19 and TRBJ1-3; a weak D match, TRBD1 (6 bases). Trimming left V 3 bases short and J 0 bases short, with 9 bases between. CDR1 and CDR2 (germline): LNHDA, SQIVND (reference sequence). This CDR3 is built from 15 residues. CDR3 residues: CASSISDSSGNTIYF. CDR3 nucleotides: TGTGCCAGTAGTATTTCGGACAGCTCTGGAAACACCATATATTTT.

In its sample, this clone was seen a few times. This chain links TRBV6-1 with TRBJ2-7; D may be TRBD2 (6 bases). Germline V gene lookup returns CDR1 MNHNS and CDR2 SASEGT. The V gene lost 1 base and the J gene lost 3 bases, with 10 bases spanning the gap. The CDR3 length is 14 residues. CDR3: CASSEEGRYYEQYF. The CDR3 nucleotides read TGTGCCAGCAGTGAAGAGGGGAGGTACTACGAGCAGTACTTC.

This clone appeared a few times. The genes are TRBV4-3 and TRBJ2-2; TRBD2 aligns across 9 bases. Germline V lookup: CDR1 LGHNA, CDR2 YSLEER. This CDR3 spans 16 amino acids. V gave up 1 base and J gave up 0 bases; unmatched junction bases: 0. CDR3 in amino acids: CASSQGLAANTGELFF. As DNA, the CDR3 is TGCGCCAGCAGCCAAGGACTAGCGGCGAACACCGGGGAGCTGTTTTTT.

The chain uses TRBV28 and TRBJ1-1; 7 bases align to TRBD1. Germline CDR1 and CDR2: MDHEN and SYDVKM. The CDR3 covers 17 residues. V shed 7 bases and J 5 bases; nucleotides not matched to a gene: 19. CDR3 sequence reads: CASITQEPRQGGTEAFF. The CDR3 bases are TGTGCCAGCATCACCCAGGAACCGAGACAGGGTGGAACTGAAGCTTTCTTT.

The V and J genes are TRBV30 and TRBJ1-5; 9 positions agree with TRBD1. The CDR3 contains 13 residues. J was trimmed by 6 bases and V by 5 bases; bases with no gene match: 5. Germline V gene sequence: CDR1 GTSNPN, CDR2 SVGIG (reference sequence). For the CDR3, the DNA is TGTGCCTGGGGGGACAGGGAGGGTCAGCCCCAGCATTTT. Its translation is CAWGDREGQPQHF.

This chain uses TRBV11-2 with TRBJ1-5; maybe TRBD1 (5 bases). V dropped 5 bases and J dropped 2 bases, with 10 bases sitting between them. This CDR3 contains 14 residues. CDR1 and CDR2 from the germline V gene are SGHAT and FQNNGV. The CDR3 region is CASSPTTGNQPQHF. The DNA for the CDR3 is TGTGCCAGCAGCCCAACGACAGGCAATCAGCCCCAGCATTTT. Full variable domain (rest looked up from reference TRBV11-2 and TRBJ1-5): EAGVAQSPRYKIIEKRQSVAFWCNPISGHATLYWYQQILGQGPKLLIQFQNNGVVDDSQLPKDRFSAERLKGVDSTLKIQPAKLEDSAVYLCASSPTTGNQPQHFGDGTRLSIL.

V is TRBV27 and J is TRBJ2-4; TRBD2 agrees at 14 bases. Trimming cost V 3 bases and J 3 bases; bases outside gene matches: 7. Looked up from germline, CDR1 is MNHEY and CDR2 is SMNVEV (reference sequence). The CDR3 contains 18 residues. CDR3 coding DNA: TGTGCCAGCAGTTTGGCGGGACTAGCGGGAGAATTCAAAAACATTCAGTACTTC. Translated: CASSLAGLAGEFKNIQYF.

This clone was picked up one time. The genes are TRBV18 and TRBJ2-5; tentatively, D is TRBD2 (5 bases). The CDR3 is made up of 14 amino acids. Germline-derived CDR1 and CDR2 are KGHSH and LQKENI. Trimming removed 2 bases from V and 0 bases from J, with 7 bases in between. The CDR3 spells CASSPTRDQETQYF. The CDR3 DNA follows: TGTGCCAGCTCACCAACGAGGGACCAAGAGACCCAGTACTTC. Based on the CDR3 plus reference TRBV18 and TRBJ2-5, the full variable domain is NAGVMQNPRHLVRRRGQEARLRCSPMKGHSHVYWYRQLPEEGLKFMVYLQKENIIDESGMPKERFSAEFPKEGPSILRIQQVVRGDSAAYFCASSPTRDQETQYFGPGTRLLVL.

Concerning this clone itself: Germline and junction disagree at one end, which may indicate a read error. The V call is TRBV7-9, the J call TRBJ2-7; D call uncertain. The CDR3 runs 13 residues. CDR1 and CDR2 from the germline V gene are SEHNR and FQNEAQ (reference sequence). The CDR3 here is CSSSFRDSYEQYF. In nucleotides, the CDR3 is TGTTCCAGCAGCTTCCGAGATTCCTACGAGCAGTACTTC.

The chain recombines TRBV6-1 with TRBJ2-1; 7 bases map to TRBD1. CDR1 is MNHNS, CDR2 SASEGT, per germline. Germline trimming cut 4 bases from V and 8 bases from J; bases unmatched to any gene: 17. This CDR3 region has 17 residues. CDR3 loop: CASSVGQAPIPAHEQFF. CDR3 nucleotide sequence: TGTGCCAGCAGTGTTGGACAGGCACCAATTCCGGCTCATGAGCAGTTCTTC.

About this clone: A read error may account for a junction end that differs from germline. The chain has TRBV6-5 and TRBJ2-7, with 8 bases aligning to TRBD1. The CDR3 runs to 12 residues. The germline V gene has CDR1 MNHEY and CDR2 SVGAGI. CDR3 in amino acids: CASSSRTGTRFF. The CDR3 DNA reads as TGTGCCAGCAGCAGCCGGACAGGGACGCGATTTTTC.

This chain connects TRBV4-1 to TRBJ2-7, with D tentatively TRBD2 (5 bases). Germline V gene data show CDR1 as MGHRA and CDR2 as YSYEKL. The V and J ends lost 1 base and 2 bases respectively, with 12 bases between them. This CDR3 has 15 residues. CDR3 sequence (DNA): TGCGCCAGCAGCCAAGGGGATGGGGAGACCTACGAGCAGTACTTC. Translation gives CASSQGDGETYEQYF.